The 7 T cell receptor beta chains presented below share a single source sample, sequenced in a study of blood T cell repertoires in COVID-19. Clones were read by immunoSEQ multiplex PCR, and TCRdb kept only the in-frame ones, dropping some. The data show 72,000 or so clones, with 82% seen just once and about 16% held by the top ten. The sequenced sample consisted of peripheral blood. These receptors came from a man at least 80 years old with active COVID-19.

The CDR3 is CASSLELSYNEQFF. In DNA form, the CDR3 reads TGTGCCAGCAGCTTGGAGCTATCCTACAATGAGCAGTTCTTC. The chain combines TRBV5-4 with TRBJ2-1, with D unclear. The CDR3 spans 14 residues. V was cut by 0 bases and J by 1 base, with 5 bases left in between. Germline V CDR1 and CDR2: SGHNT, YYREEE (reference sequence).

The V gene is TRBV2, the J gene TRBJ1-5, with 7 bases aligning to TRBD1. Germline CDR1 reads SNHLY; CDR2 reads FYNNEI. The CDR3 extends over 15 amino acids. The V segment lost 5 bases and the J segment 1 base; nucleotides outside the gene matches: 5. The CDR3 nucleotides are TGTGCCAGCAGTAGGGGGCTGAAAAGCAATCAGCCCCAGCATTTT. Encoded protein: CASSRGLKSNQPQHF.

This clone has at least ten counts. The chain is built from TRBV7-3 and TRBJ2-3, with 7 nucleotides matching TRBD2. CDR3 length: 16 amino acids. Trimming at V came to 1 base and at J to 1 base, leaving 5 bases not matched to a gene. In germline, CDR1 is SGHTA, CDR2 FQGTGA. CDR3 in amino acids: CASSLKPSGGTDTQYF. The DNA for the CDR3 is TGTGCCAGCAGCTTAAAGCCTAGCGGAGGCACAGATACGCAGTATTTT.

The chain links TRBV12-5 to TRBJ2-1; 7 positions agree with TRBD2. The CDR3 extends over 17 amino acids. V lost 1 base and J lost 4; bases outside the gene matches: 10. Germline V CDR1 and CDR2: LGHNT, FRNRAP. CDR3 sequence reads: CASGLDSWEGSYNEQFF. The CDR3 DNA is TGTGCTAGTGGTTTGGACTCGTGGGAGGGGAGTTACAATGAGCAGTTCTTC.

This clone came up once. The rearrangement links TRBV19 to TRBJ1-2, with a possible D match to TRBD1 (5 bases). The V and J ends lost 5 bases and 3 bases respectively, with 13 bases between them. Per the germline V gene, CDR1 is LNHDA and CDR2 is SQIVND (reference sequence). This CDR3 is built from 14 residues. The CDR3 bases are TGTGCCAGTAGTCCCCAATGGGGGGACTATGGCTACACCTTC. This encodes CASSPQWGDYGYTF. Full variable domain (rest looked up from reference TRBV19 and TRBJ1-2): DGGITQSPKYLFRKEGQNVTLSCEQNLNHDAMYWYRQDPGQGLRLIYYSQIVNDFQKGDIAEGYSVSREKKESFPLTVTSAQKNPTAFYLCASSPQWGDYGYTFGSGTRLTVV.

This chain connects TRBV7-2 to TRBJ2-1; 8 positions agree with TRBD1. There are 15 residues in the CDR3. The trim removed 1 base at V and 7 bases at J, leaving 6 bases unmatched. CDR1 and CDR2 (germline): SGHTA, FQGNSA. The CDR3 loop is CASSLEGRGRNEQFF. CDR3 nucleotide sequence: TGTGCCAGCAGCTTAGAGGGCAGGGGGCGGAATGAGCAGTTCTTC.

The V call is TRBV14, the J call TRBJ1-5, with D maybe TRBD1 (6 bases). CDR3 size: 13 residues. V shed 9 bases and J shed 7 bases, with 16 bases lying between them. Per germline, CDR1 SGHDN and CDR2 FVKESK. The CDR3 sequence is CASSFSDRQPQHF. The DNA for the CDR3 is TGTGCCAGTAGTTTCTCCGACAGGCAGCCCCAGCATTTT. The full variable domain, with the rest looked up from reference TRBV14 and TRBJ1-5, is EAGVTQFPSHSVIEKGQTVTLRCDPISGHDNLYWYRRVMGKEIKFLLHFVKESKQDESGMPNNRFLAERTGGTYSTLKVQPAELEDSGVYFCASSFSDRQPQHFGDGTRLSIL.